The rows below give T cell receptor beta chains drawn from one sample of a study of blood T cell repertoires in COVID-19. Assay: immunoSEQ multiplex PCR; the TCRdb copy retains only in-frame clones and omits some. The table includes 90,000 to 95,000 clones, roughly 88% detected once. The specimen sequenced was peripheral blood. The receptor set was obtained from a woman aged 70-85 years with acute or convalescent COVID-19. Each CDR3 is given with its conserved first and last residue. D genes are given only for firm matches. The size field is filled for only some rows; it gives once, few, many or a size class.

J: TRBJ1-5; size: few; length: 14; V: TRBV2; D: NA; DNA: TGTGCCAGCAGGTCGGGGGGAAGCAATCAGCCCCAGCATTTT; CDR3: CASRSGGSNQPQHF
J: TRBJ2-5; size: NA; length: 12; V: TRBV27; D: NA; DNA: TGTGCCAGCAGTACAGGGTACGAGACCCAGTACTTC; CDR3: CASSTGYETQYF
J: TRBJ1-2; size: NA; length: 12; V: TRBV12-3/TRBV12-4; D: NA; DNA: TGTGCCAGCAGCCGGGACACCTATGGCTACACCTTC; CDR3: CASSRDTYGYTF
J: TRBJ2-1; size: once; length: 14; V: TRBV2; D: TRBD2; DNA: TGTGCCAGCAGTTTTAGCGGGAGTTACAATGAGCAGTTCTTC; CDR3: CASSFSGSYNEQFF
J: TRBJ2-2; size: few; length: 13; V: TRBV6-5; D: TRBD1; DNA: TGTGCCAGCAGCCTGACAGGGGCCGGGGAGCTGTTTTTT; CDR3: CASSLTGAGELFF
J: TRBJ1-2; size: NA; length: 13; V: TRBV11-2; D: NA; DNA: TGTGCCAGCAGCTTAGATCGCGGGGCCGGCTACACCTTC; CDR3: CASSLDRGAGYTF
J: TRBJ1-4; size: NA; length: 14; V: TRBV29-1; D: TRBD1; DNA: TGCAGCGTGGCAGACAGGGGGAGAAACGAAAAACTGTTTTTT; CDR3: CSVADRGRNEKLFF
J: TRBJ2-4; size: NA; length: 19; V: TRBV20-1; D: TRBD2; DNA: TGCAGTGCTAGTCGCCAGCGGGAGGGACGAATACTAGCCAAAAACATTCAGTACTTC; CDR3: CSASRQREGRILAKNIQYF
J: TRBJ1-1; size: once; length: 16; V: TRBV5-5; D: NA; DNA: TGTGCCAGCAGCTTGAGGCGGCAGTTCCCGAACACTGAAGCTTTCTTT; CDR3: CASSLRRQFPNTEAFF
J: TRBJ2-3; size: NA; length: 15; V: TRBV11-1; D: TRBD2; DNA: TGTGCCAGCAGCTTCGGACTAGCGGGGTTAGATACGCAGTATTTT; CDR3: CASSFGLAGLDTQYF
J: TRBJ1-6; size: once; length: 14; V: TRBV2; D: NA; DNA: TGTGCCAGCAGTGCACAGACAACCAGTTCACCCCTCCACTTT; CDR3: CASSAQTTSSPLHF
J: TRBJ2-2; size: NA; length: 13; V: TRBV10-3; D: NA; DNA: TGTGCCATCAGTCCAGTATTATCCGGGGAGCTGTTTTTT; CDR3: CAISPVLSGELFF
J: TRBJ2-7; size: NA; length: 15; V: TRBV19; D: NA; DNA: TGTGCCAGTAGTATCCATGGGGACTCCCCCTACGAGCAGTACTTC; CDR3: CASSIHGDSPYEQYF
J: TRBJ2-1; size: NA; length: 16; V: TRBV7-6; D: TRBD2; DNA: TGTGCCAGCAGCCTTTTTGCTAGCGGGGTCTACAATGAGCAGTTCTTC; CDR3: CASSLFASGVYNEQFF
J: TRBJ1-2; size: once; length: 18; V: TRBV9; D: TRBD1; DNA: TGTGCCAGCAGCGGCCCCGACAGGGGGACCGGAGGATTCTATGGCTACACCTTC; CDR3: CASSGPDRGTGGFYGYTF
J: TRBJ1-3; size: NA; length: 13; V: TRBV2; D: TRBD1; DNA: TGTGCCAGCATAGGACAGGGGGGCAACACCATATATTTT; CDR3: CASIGQGGNTIYF
J: TRBJ2-5; size: NA; length: 16; V: TRBV7-2; D: NA; DNA: TGTGCCAGCAGCTTAGAGTTCATCGGGGCGGGGGAGACCCAGTACTTC; CDR3: CASSLEFIGAGETQYF
J: TRBJ1-1; size: few; length: 13; V: TRBV5-1; D: NA; DNA: TGCGCCAGCAGCTTGGCGGAGGGGCCTGAAGCTTTCTTT; CDR3: CASSLAEGPEAFF
J: TRBJ1-1; size: NA; length: 15; V: TRBV5-1; D: TRBD1; DNA: TGCGCCAGCAGTGAATATGGACAGGTCGAAAATGAAGCTTTCTTT; CDR3: CASSEYGQVENEAFF
J: TRBJ2-5; size: NA; length: 16; V: TRBV14; D: TRBD1; DNA: TGTGCCAGCAGCCAAGTTTACAGGGGCCGAAAAGAGACCCAGTACTTC; CDR3: CASSQVYRGRKETQYF
J: TRBJ2-3; size: NA; length: 14; V: TRBV7-2; D: NA; DNA: TGTGCCAGCAGCAACAGGGTTGGAACAGATACGCAGTATTTT; CDR3: CASSNRVGTDTQYF
J: TRBJ1-2; size: NA; length: 16; V: TRBV6-5; D: TRBD1; DNA: TGTGCCAGCAGTTTGGGGCCAGGGGGTCGGTTTGATGGCTACACCTTC; CDR3: CASSLGPGGRFDGYTF
J: TRBJ1-4; size: NA; length: 13; V: TRBV3-1/TRBV3-2; D: NA; DNA: TGTGCCAGCAGCCAGGGCATGTATGAAAAACTGTTTTTT; CDR3: CASSQGMYEKLFF
J: TRBJ1-5; size: few; length: 18; V: TRBV6-1; D: TRBD1; DNA: TGTGCCAGCAGTGAAGCTCCCCAGGGGGCTTCTTTCAATCAGCCCCAGCATTTT; CDR3: CASSEAPQGASFNQPQHF
J: TRBJ2-1; size: NA; length: 15; V: TRBV19; D: TRBD2; DNA: TGTGCCAGTAGTAGTAGGGGGACTAGCGGCAATGAGCAGTTCTTC; CDR3: CASSSRGTSGNEQFF
J: TRBJ1-5; size: NA; length: 18; V: TRBV28; D: TRBD1; DNA: TGTGCCAGCAGACAAGGACAGGGGGGGATAGGGAGCAATCAGCCCCAGCATTTT; CDR3: CASRQGQGGIGSNQPQHF
J: TRBJ1-2; size: NA; length: 16; V: TRBV5-6; D: TRBD1; DNA: TGTGCCAGCAGCTTGAAGAGACAGGGGGCTGACTATGGCTACACCTTC; CDR3: CASSLKRQGADYGYTF
J: TRBJ1-1; size: once; length: 14; V: TRBV27; D: NA; DNA: TGTGCCAGCAGTTTACAATTTTTGCGCACTGAAGCTTTCTTT; CDR3: CASSLQFLRTEAFF
J: TRBJ2-1; size: NA; length: 15; V: TRBV6-1; D: NA; DNA: TGTGCCAGCAGTGATGGGGGGAGCTCCTACAATGAGCAGTTCTTC; CDR3: CASSDGGSSYNEQFF
J: TRBJ2-7; size: NA; length: 15; V: TRBV11-2; D: TRBD2; DNA: TGTGCCAGCAGCTTAGTACTAGCGGCCCCCTACGAGCAGTACTTC; CDR3: CASSLVLAAPYEQYF
J: TRBJ2-1; size: NA; length: 14; V: TRBV30; D: NA; DNA: TGTGCCTGGAGTGTACTACTAGAGTCCAATGAGCAGTTCTTC; CDR3: CAWSVLLESNEQFF
J: TRBJ2-4; size: NA; length: 17; V: TRBV4-1; D: TRBD2; DNA: TGCGCCAGCAGCCAGCTAACTACTAGCGGGAGTGGGAACATTCAGTACTTC; CDR3: CASSQLTTSGSGNIQYF